A selection of T cell receptor beta chains follows, all from one sample in a study of Graves' ophthalmopathy and Graves' hyperthyroidism. From the multiplex PCR reads, TCRdb called clonotypes with MiXCR, one entry per CDR3 protein. The sample consists of approximately 460,000 distinct CDR3 sequences, about 15% of them appearing once. Sequencing was carried out using blood. The receptors were sampled from a woman in her 30s with Graves' ophthalmopathy. CDR3s include the opening cysteine and the closing phenylalanine or tryptophan. Each record gives: clone size, D gene, J gene, V gene, CDR3 DNA, CDR3 protein. D genes are given only for firm matches. Some rows have no size entry. The others give once, few or many, or a class for an expanded clone.

many - TRBJ2-2 TRBV24-1 TGTGCCACCAGTGATTTAATCGGGTTCGACACCGGGGAGCTGTTTTTT CATSDLIGFDTGELFF
many TRBD1 TRBJ1-1 TRBV24-1 TGTGCCACACGAGGGGGCGCGGGGATTAACACTGAAGCTTTCTTT CATRGGAGINTEAFF
- - TRBJ1-1 TRBV12-3/TRBV12-4 TGTGCCAGCAGTCAGGGACACGGAAACACTGAAGCTTTCTTT CASSQGHGNTEAFF
many TRBD1 TRBJ1-1 TRBV27 TGTGCCAGCAGACCCGGGACAGAGAACACTGAAGCTTTCTTT CASRPGTENTEAFF
many TRBD1 TRBJ1-2 TRBV12-3/TRBV12-4 TGTGCCAGCAGTGGCCCGGGACAGCTTAACTATGGCTACACCTTC CASSGPGQLNYGYTF
many - TRBJ2-2 TRBV5-1 TGCGCCAGCAGCTGGGACCCAGGGTCCACCGGGGAGCTGTTTTTT CASSWDPGSTGELFF
- TRBD1 TRBJ1-6 TRBV20-1 TGCAGTGTACCGGGACAGGGAGTTTCACCCCTCCACTTT CSVPGQGVSPLHF
many - TRBJ2-5 TRBV6-2/TRBV6-3 TGTGCCAGCAGTTACTATGGGACCTCCATGGAGACCCAGTACTTC CASSYYGTSMETQYF
- TRBD1 TRBJ2-5 TRBV28 TGTGCCAGCAGTTTAGAAACAGGGGAAGAGACCCAGTACTTC CASSLETGEETQYF
many - TRBJ2-7 TRBV11-2 TGTGCCAGCAGCTTAGATCCTATGCTCTACGAGCAGTACTTC CASSLDPMLYEQYF
many - TRBJ1-2 TRBV7-9 TGTGCCAGCAGCTTAGGTTCCACTAACTATGGCTACACCTTC CASSLGSTNYGYTF
many - TRBJ2-7 TRBV29-1 TGCAGCGTTAGGAACAGCCCTCCCTACGAGCAGTACTTC CSVRNSPPYEQYF
many TRBD1 TRBJ2-5 TRBV18 TGTGCCAGCTCACCGGGACAGCGGGAGACCCAGTACTTC CASSPGQRETQYF
few TRBD1 TRBJ1-2 TRBV28 TGTGCCAGCCCTATGACAGGGAGTGGTTACACCTTC CASPMTGSGYTF
- - TRBJ2-7 TRBV11-2 TGTGCCAGCAGCGCCGGGACGGGGCCCTCGGGGGAGCAGTACTTC CASSAGTGPSGEQYF
many - TRBJ2-2 TRBV5-1 TGCGCCAGCAGCTTGAACAGGGCAGGAGGAAGCGGGGAGCTGTTTTTT CASSLNRAGGSGELFF
many - TRBJ2-2 TRBV19 TGTGCCAGTAAACTTGGGGCAGGGAATACCGGGGAGCTGTTTTTT CASKLGAGNTGELFF
- - TRBJ1-1 TRBV6-1 TGTGCCAGCAGTGTCAAACAGAGTACGAACACTGAAGCTTTCTTT CASSVKQSTNTEAFF
- - TRBJ1-2 TRBV10-3 TGTGCCACCAGTGAGTCGATGAAAACGCCTGGCTACACCTTC CATSESMKTPGYTF
few - TRBJ1-6 TRBV4-1 TGCGCCAGCAGCCAAGATCTGTCGGCCCGGGACTCACCCCTCCACTTT CASSQDLSARDSPLHF
few - TRBJ2-5 TRBV12-3/TRBV12-4 TGTGCCAGCAGCCAAACCCCAGTGTACCAAGAGACCCAGTACTTC CASSQTPVYQETQYF
- TRBD1 TRBJ2-7 TRBV6-1 TGTGCCAGCAACACCGGGACAGGGTCCCAGGAGCAGTACTTC CASNTGTGSQEQYF
few - TRBJ1-1 TRBV4-2 TGTGCCAGCAGCCAAGATTCGGGAGGTGGCACTGAAGCTTTCTTT CASSQDSGGGTEAFF
many - TRBJ2-7 TRBV6-2/TRBV6-3 TGTGCCAGCGAGGCTCCCAGACAGTTGGCGAACGAGCAGTACTTC CASEAPRQLANEQYF
many TRBD2 TRBJ2-7 TRBV27 TGTGCCAGCAGTGCATATACCGGGACTAGCGCCGAGCAGTACTTC CASSAYTGTSAEQYF
few - TRBJ1-1 TRBV4-1 TGCGCCAGCAGCCAAATAACCGGCGGTCCTGAAGCTTTCTTT CASSQITGGPEAFF
- - TRBJ2-7 TRBV29-1 TGCAGCGGGGGGTGGGAGATTTACGAGCAGTACTTC CSGGWEIYEQYF